This T cell receptor (beta chain) was recovered during a study of blood T cell repertoires in COVID-19. As for the study in general: The United States, Italy and Spain were the sources of the acute and convalescent COVID-19 samples.

The table came from immunoSEQ multiplex PCR; TCRdb's copy has only in-frame clones and leaves some out. The data show fewer than 600,000 clones, 89% seen once. The germline V gene encodes CDR1 SGDLS and CDR2 YYNGEE. Trimming pared 4 bases from V and 9 bases from J, leaving 20 bases between. This CDR3 comprises 15 residues. This sequence originates from a man between 18 and 29 years old with COVID-19, enrolled during active disease. The chain uses TRBV9 and TRBJ2-1, with unresolved D. Sequencing was done on a sample of peripheral blood. CDR3 nucleotides: TGTGCCAGCAGCCCCTCGATGGTCTCATTCAGTGAGCAGTTCTTC. This encodes CASSPSMVSFSEQFF.